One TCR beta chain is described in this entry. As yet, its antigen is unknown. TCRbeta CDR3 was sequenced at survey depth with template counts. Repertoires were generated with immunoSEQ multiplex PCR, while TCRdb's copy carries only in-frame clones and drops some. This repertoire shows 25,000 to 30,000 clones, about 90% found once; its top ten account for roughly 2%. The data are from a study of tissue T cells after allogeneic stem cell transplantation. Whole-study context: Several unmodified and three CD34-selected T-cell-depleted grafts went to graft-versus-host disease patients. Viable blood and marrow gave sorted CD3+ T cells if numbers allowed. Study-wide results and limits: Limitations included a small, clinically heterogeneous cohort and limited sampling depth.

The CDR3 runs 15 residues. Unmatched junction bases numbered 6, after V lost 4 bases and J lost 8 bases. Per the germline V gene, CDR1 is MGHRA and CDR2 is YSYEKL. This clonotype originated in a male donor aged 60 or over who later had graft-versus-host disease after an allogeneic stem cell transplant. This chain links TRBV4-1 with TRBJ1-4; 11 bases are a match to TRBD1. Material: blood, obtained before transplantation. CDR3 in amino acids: CASSRLGTGGEKLFF. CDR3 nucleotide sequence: TGCGCCAGCAGCCGCCTAGGGACAGGGGGGGAAAAACTGTTTTTT.